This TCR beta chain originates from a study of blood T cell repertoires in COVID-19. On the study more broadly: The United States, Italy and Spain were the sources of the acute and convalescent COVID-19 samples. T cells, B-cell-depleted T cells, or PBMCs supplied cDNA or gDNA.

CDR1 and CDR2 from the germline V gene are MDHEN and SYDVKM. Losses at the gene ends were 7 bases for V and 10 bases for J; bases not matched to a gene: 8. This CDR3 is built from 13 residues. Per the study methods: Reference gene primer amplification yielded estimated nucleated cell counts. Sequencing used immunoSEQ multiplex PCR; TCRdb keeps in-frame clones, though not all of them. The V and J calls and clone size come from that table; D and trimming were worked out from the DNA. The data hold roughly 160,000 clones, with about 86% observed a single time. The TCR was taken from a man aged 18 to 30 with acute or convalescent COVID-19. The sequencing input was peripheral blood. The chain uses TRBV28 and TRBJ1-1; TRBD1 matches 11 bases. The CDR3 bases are TGTGCCAGCACCCCGGGACAGGGGGTTGCAGCTTTCTTT. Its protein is CASTPGQGVAAFF. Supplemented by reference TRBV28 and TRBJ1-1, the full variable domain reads DVKVTQSSRYLVKRTGEKVFLECVQDMDHENMFWYRQDPGLGLRLIYFSYDVKMKEKGDIPEGYSVSREKKERFSLILESASTNQTSMYLCASTPGQGVAAFFGQGTRLTVV.